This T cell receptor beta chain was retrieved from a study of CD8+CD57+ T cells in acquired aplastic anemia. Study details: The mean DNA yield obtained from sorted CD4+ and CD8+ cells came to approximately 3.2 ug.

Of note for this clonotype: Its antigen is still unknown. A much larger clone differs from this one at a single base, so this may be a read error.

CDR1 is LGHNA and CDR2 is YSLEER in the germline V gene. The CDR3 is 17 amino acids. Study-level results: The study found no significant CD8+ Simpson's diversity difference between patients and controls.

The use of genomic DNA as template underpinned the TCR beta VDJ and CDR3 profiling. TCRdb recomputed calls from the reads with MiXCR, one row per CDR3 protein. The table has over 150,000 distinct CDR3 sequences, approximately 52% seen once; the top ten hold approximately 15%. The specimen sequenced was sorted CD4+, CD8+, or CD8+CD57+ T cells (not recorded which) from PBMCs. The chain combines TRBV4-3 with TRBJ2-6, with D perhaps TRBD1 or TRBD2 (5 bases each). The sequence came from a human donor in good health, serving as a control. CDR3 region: CASSQDRTSSGANVLAF. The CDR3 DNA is TGCGCCAGCAGCCAAGATAGGACTTCCTCTGGGGCCAACGTCCTGGCTTTC.